Following are 25 T cell receptor beta chains from one sample sequenced in a study of PD-L1 blockade in urothelial cancer. TCRdb keeps only in-frame clones here, not all; method: immunoSEQ multiplex PCR. The repertoire holds tens of thousands of clones, over 90% seen once, with 9.4% in the top ten. This sample comprised PBMCs, obtained around atezolizumab (anti-PD-L1) treatment. The receptors here all came from a man aged 60-69 years with urothelial cancer.

The chain couples TRBV9 to TRBJ2-3; possible D gene TRBD2, 5 bases. The CDR3 contains 15 residues. The V and J ends lost 0 bases and 0 bases respectively, with 8 bases between them. Germline CDR1 and CDR2: SGDLS and YYNGEE. The CDR3 reads CASSVDWTSTDTQYF. CDR3 nucleotides: TGTGCCAGCAGCGTAGACTGGACTAGCACAGATACGCAGTATTTT.

The chain uses TRBV27 and TRBJ2-5; perhaps TRBD2 as D (6 bases). Deletions cut 3 bases from V and 5 bases from J, with 13 bases between. Germline CDR1 and CDR2: MNHEY and SMNVEV (reference sequence). The CDR3 loop spans 14 amino acids. CDR3 region: CASSLAGSSETQYF. Written as DNA, the CDR3 is TGTGCCAGCAGTTTGGCCGGGAGCAGCGAGACCCAGTACTTC.

The gene calls are TRBV19 and TRBJ1-6; D is ambiguous. The CDR3 spans 13 residues. Germline assignment: CDR1 LNHDA and CDR2 SQIVND (reference sequence). V was pared by 4 bases and J by 7 bases, with 8 bases between. The CDR3 bases are TGTGCCAGTAGTAGCGTCCCAAATTCACCCCTCCACTTT. It specifies CASSSVPNSPLHF.

This clone was detected only a few times. Other DNA sequences of this sample code for an identical CDR3. This chain links TRBV7-6 with TRBJ1-2; D may be TRBD1 (5 bases). Trimming shortened V by 5 bases and J by 4 bases, and 17 bases separated the two germline ends. The CDR3 has 15 amino acids. Germline CDR1 is SGHVS and CDR2 is FNYEAQ. The CDR3 DNA reads as TGTGCCAGCAGCCCCGGGAGGGGCAGCAGCTATGGCTACACCTTC. Amino acids: CASSPGRGSSYGYTF.

The rearrangement uses TRBV2 and TRBJ2-6; D remains unclear. The germline V gene encodes CDR1 SNHLY and CDR2 FYNNEI. The V and J ends lost 1 base and 2 bases respectively, with 6 bases between them. The CDR3 covers 15 residues. The CDR3 DNA reads TGTGCCAGCAGTGAAGGGAGCCCTGGGGCCAACGTCCTGACTTTC. This encodes CASSEGSPGANVLTF. Together with reference TRBV2 and TRBJ2-6, the CDR3 gives the full variable domain: EPEVTQTPSHQVTQMGQEVILRCVPISNHLYFYWYRQILGQKVEFLVSFYNNEISEKSEIFDDQFSVERPDGSNFTLKIRSTKLEDSAMYFCASSEGSPGANVLTFGAGSRLTVL.

The chain employs TRBV15 and TRBJ1-5; 7 bases align to TRBD1. The V and J ends lost 1 base and 4 bases, in that order; junction bases with no gene match: 4. The CDR3 totals 15 residues. Germline CDR1 reads LNHNV; CDR2 reads YYDKDF (reference sequence). In nucleotides, the CDR3 is TGTGCCACCAGCAGAGTGGGACAGAGGAATCAGCCCCAGCATTTT. It codes for CATSRVGQRNQPQHF.

This clone was seen more than once but under ten times. The rearrangement joins TRBV5-1 to TRBJ2-1, with 11 bases fitting TRBD2. Germline V gene sequence: CDR1 SGHRS, CDR2 YFSETQ. The CDR3 totals 17 residues. V lost 3 bases to trimming and J lost 0 bases; unmatched junction nucleotides: 5. In DNA form, the CDR3 reads TGCGCCAGCAGCTCTAGCGGGGGGCAAAGCTCCTACAATGAGCAGTTCTTC. This gives the protein CASSSSGGQSSYNEQFF.

The chain has TRBV21-1 and TRBJ2-2; TRBD1 is the table's D call and was not checked against the DNA. TRBV21-1 corresponds to a pseudogene. The CDR3 spans 19 residues. CDR3 DNA sequence: TGTGCCAGCAGCAAAGGCACGGACAGGGGGGCGACCAACACCGGGGAGCTGTTTTTT. Amino acid sequence: CASSKGTDRGATNTGELFF.

V gene TRBV27 combines with J gene TRBJ1-6; D ambiguous. V lost 5 bases and J 7 bases, leaving 15 bases between the germline ends. The CDR3 loop spans 15 amino acids. The germline V gene has CDR1 MNHEY and CDR2 SMNVEV (reference sequence). The DNA of the CDR3 is TGTGCCAGCAGTCCACAGTGGGCAGGAAATTCACCCCTCCACTTT. This gives the protein CASSPQWAGNSPLHF.

V usage is TRBV4-1 and J usage is TRBJ1-3, with TRBD1 as a possible D gene (5 bases). Trimming removed 0 bases from V and 3 bases from J, with 15 bases in between. Germline CDR1 and CDR2: MGHRA and YSYEKL. The CDR3 is 17 residues long. This CDR3 reads CASSQDFLRGVGNTIYF. DNA of the CDR3: TGCGCCAGCAGCCAAGATTTTCTCCGGGGGGTTGGAAACACCATATATTTT.

The chain uses TRBV5-1 and TRBJ2-2; a weak D match, TRBD1 (5 bases). Per germline, CDR1 SGHRS and CDR2 YFSETQ. This CDR3 spans 15 amino acids. Trimming pared 5 bases from V and 2 bases from J, leaving 13 bases between. CDR3 DNA: TGCGCCAGCAGTTTCGGACATGGCAACACCGGGGAGCTGTTTTTT. Its protein product is CASSFGHGNTGELFF.

As regards this clone: A junction boundary mismatches the germline segment, possibly from a read error. The rearrangement links TRBV7-7 to TRBJ2-5, with 11 bases aligning to TRBD2. There are 15 residues in the CDR3. Germline V gene lookup returns CDR1 SSHAT and CDR2 FNYEAQ (reference sequence). CDR3 sequence: CASSLSGTSGETQYF. The CDR3 DNA follows: TGTGCTAGCAGCTTGTCCGGGACTAGCGGAGAGACCCAGTACTTC.

V is TRBV6-1 and J is TRBJ2-1; tentatively, D is TRBD2 (6 bases). The ends were cut back, 4 bases at V and 10 bases at J, with 20 bases in the middle. This CDR3 has 15 residues. Per the germline V gene, CDR1 is MNHNS and CDR2 is SASEGT. This chain's CDR3 is CASSVAWRDSKEQFF. CDR3 DNA sequence: TGTGCCAGCAGTGTGGCATGGCGGGATTCAAAGGAGCAGTTCTTC.

The V and J genes are TRBV27 and TRBJ1-1; D might be TRBD1 (6 bases). Trimming cost V 3 bases and J 5 bases, with 10 bases left between them. CDR3 size: 13 residues. Germline lookup yields CDR1 MNHEY and CDR2 SMNVEV (reference sequence). Here the CDR3 reads CASSFSGATEAFF. CDR3 bases: TGTGCCAGCAGTTTTTCAGGGGCGACTGAAGCTTTCTTT.

This clone has a handful of counts. The V and J genes are TRBV28 and TRBJ1-2; D is possibly TRBD1 (5 bases). Trimming cost V 3 bases and J 5 bases, with 28 bases left between them. Germline V gene sequence: CDR1 MDHEN, CDR2 SYDVKM. This CDR3 has 19 amino acids. CDR3 in DNA: TGTGCCAGCAGTTTGTCTCTCGGGGGGAGATCCGACTTGGGTTATGGCTACACCTTC. Residues: CASSLSLGGRSDLGYGYTF.

This clone was seen just once. This rearrangement joins TRBV5-6 to TRBJ1-1; maybe TRBD1 (6 bases). The CDR3 sequence is 14 residues long. V lost 5 bases and J 5 bases, leaving 16 bases between the germline ends. The germline V gene has CDR1 SGHDT and CDR2 YYEEEE. CDR3 DNA sequence: TGTGCCAGCAGAAGGGGGGGGGTCGGAACTGAAGCTTTCTTT. Protein sequence: CASRRGGVGTEAFF.

This clone came up once. V and J are TRBV18 and TRBJ1-4; weak D call: TRBD1 (6 bases). Germline values: CDR1 KGHSH, CDR2 LQKENI. Trimming pared 1 base from V and 3 bases from J, leaving 21 bases between. This CDR3 has 19 amino acids. The CDR3 DNA reads TGTGCCAGCTCACCACTGATGGAGTGGGCCACAGGGCCTAATGAAAAACTGTTTTTT. This encodes CASSPLMEWATGPNEKLFF.

J is TRBJ2-7 and V is TRBV28; 7 nucleotides match TRBD1. This CDR3 has 17 residues. Germline V gene data show CDR1 as MDHEN and CDR2 as SYDVKM. The V segment lost 3 bases and the J segment 0 bases; nucleotides outside the gene matches: 11. The CDR3 nucleotides read TGTGCCAGCAGTTTGATCCCCGAGACAGGGAGCTCCTACGAGCAGTACTTC. Translation gives CASSLIPETGSSYEQYF. Using reference TRBV28 and TRBJ2-7 for the parts outside the CDR3, the full variable domain is DVKVTQSSRYLVKRTGEKVFLECVQDMDHENMFWYRQDPGLGLRLIYFSYDVKMKEKGDIPEGYSVSREKKERFSLILESASTNQTSMYLCASSLIPETGSSYEQYFGPGTRLTVT.

The sample holds a few counts of this clone. The rearrangement uses TRBV7-2 and TRBJ1-6, with a tentative D call TRBD1 (6 bases). The V end lost 3 bases, the J end lost 10 bases, and 13 bases lay between the germline ends. Germline V lookup: CDR1 SGHTA, CDR2 FQGNSA. The CDR3 has 14 amino acids. The CDR3 DNA reads TGTGCCAGCAGCTTCTCGGGGGGCAACTCACCCCTCCACTTT. Translated, it gives CASSFSGGNSPLHF.

The rearrangement uses TRBV6-6 and TRBJ2-7, with D possibly matching TRBD1 (6 bases). V lost 7 bases to trimming and J lost 1 base, with 11 bases between them. The germline V gene encodes CDR1 MNHNY and CDR2 SVGAGI (reference sequence). This CDR3 is built from 13 residues. The CDR3 nucleotides read TGTGCCAGCAAACAGGGAGATTCCTACGAGCAGTACTTC. It yields the protein CASKQGDSYEQYF.

The chain carries TRBV6-1 and TRBJ1-3; TRBD1 is a possible D gene (5 bases). Germline values: CDR1 MNHNS, CDR2 SASEGT. This CDR3 has 13 amino acids. V was pared by 7 bases and J by 2 bases, with 9 bases between. The CDR3 region has the DNA TGTGCCAGCATCAAAGGGGCTGGAAACACCATATATTTT. Its translation: CASIKGAGNTIYF.

The chain couples TRBV25-1 to TRBJ2-2; TRBD2 might be the D (6 bases). There are 13 residues in the CDR3. Per the germline V gene, CDR1 is MGHDK and CDR2 is SYGVNS. The ends were cut back, 6 bases at V and 4 bases at J, with 9 bases in the middle. As DNA, the CDR3 is TGTGCCAGCAGGAGGGAGGCCACCGGGGAGCTGTTTTTT. This encodes CASRREATGELFF.

The rearrangement links TRBV29-1 to TRBJ2-7; 10 bases fit TRBD1. The germline gives CDR1 SQVTM, CDR2 ANQGSEA. V gave up 4 bases and J gave up 2 bases; unmatched junction bases: 2. The CDR3 contains 13 residues. The CDR3 DNA reads as TGCAGCGTTGGACAGGGGGCCGCCTACGAGCAGTACTTC. It encodes CSVGQGAAYEQYF.

This chain connects TRBV19 to TRBJ2-7; D is unclear. Germline CDR1 and CDR2: LNHDA and SQIVND (reference sequence). The CDR3 is 13 amino acids. V lost 5 bases, J lost 3 bases, and 11 bases lay in between. CDR3 in DNA: TGTGCCAGTAGTCTGTCGCCAGACTACGAGCAGTACTTC. Amino acid sequence: CASSLSPDYEQYF.

The chain has TRBV18 and TRBJ2-7; tentatively, D is TRBD1 (5 bases). Germline V CDR1 and CDR2: KGHSH, LQKENI. The V end was cut by 2 bases, the J end by 4 bases, with 18 bases between. The CDR3 has 16 amino acids. CDR3 region: CASSPMIGRVGYEQYF. The CDR3 bases are TGTGCCAGCTCACCAATGATCGGCAGGGTGGGGTACGAGCAGTACTTC.